This T cell receptor beta chain was profiled in a study of beta chain features in type 1 diabetes. Germline V CDR1 and CDR2: KGHSH, LQKENI. V was clipped by 3 bases and J by 3 bases; unmatched bases: 0. The CDR3 is made up of 13 amino acids. Findings and caveats of the study: Type 1 diabetes patients had moderately but significantly shorter TCRB CDR3s in all four CD4+ subsets. More deletions and fewer insertions at VDJ junctions were found in patients with type 1 diabetes.

Expressed TCRB transcripts were sequenced after all isolated RNA was converted to cDNA. Here immunoSEQ multiplex PCR was the method, and the copy in TCRdb shows in-frame clones only, minus some. The table records roughly 290,000 clones, about 15% of them present only once. The collection from each donor was one heparinised blood draw averaging approximately 110 mL. Isolation of CD4+ naive, central memory, regulatory and stem cell-like memory cells was achieved by sorting via CD45RO/CCR7/CD25/CD127/CD95/CD27. Populations obtained by sorting all exceeded 95% purity. Worth noting for this clone: The antigen is not known. Other DNA sequences in the same sample also yield this CDR3.

The origin of this receptor is a man between 18 and 35 years old with type 1 diabetes. Sequencing input: naive CD4+ T cells from blood. This chain joins TRBV18 and TRBJ2-5; 8 bases map to TRBD1. The CDR3: CASSPGQEETQYF. Written as DNA, the CDR3 is TGTGCCAGCTCACCGGGACAGGAAGAGACCCAGTACTTC.